This record concerns one T cell receptor beta chain sequence. The data are from a study of blood T cell repertoires in COVID-19. Study-level information: Italy, Spain and the United States were the sources of the convalescent and acute COVID-19 samples. From T cells, B-cell-depleted T cells, or PBMCs came the material, which was cDNA or gDNA.

V lost 2 bases and J lost 6; bases outside the gene matches: 0. The V gene's germline CDR1 is WNHNN and CDR2 SYGVQD (reference sequence). This CDR3 is 13 amino acids long. Original methodology: Estimation of nucleated cell counts relied on the amplification of reference gene primers. The table came from immunoSEQ multiplex PCR; TCRdb's copy has only in-frame clones and leaves some out. That table furnishes V, J and clone size, whereas the DNA furnished D and trimming. This sample has tens of thousands of clones, with about 91% found just once. Input material: peripheral blood. The TCR was taken from a human donor in a cohort sampled during active COVID-19. The chain links TRBV10-1 to TRBJ1-5, with TRBD1 matching over 8 bases. The CDR3 here is CASSEDRGQPQHF. CDR3 DNA sequence: TGCGCCAGCAGTGAGGACAGGGGTCAGCCCCAGCATTTT.